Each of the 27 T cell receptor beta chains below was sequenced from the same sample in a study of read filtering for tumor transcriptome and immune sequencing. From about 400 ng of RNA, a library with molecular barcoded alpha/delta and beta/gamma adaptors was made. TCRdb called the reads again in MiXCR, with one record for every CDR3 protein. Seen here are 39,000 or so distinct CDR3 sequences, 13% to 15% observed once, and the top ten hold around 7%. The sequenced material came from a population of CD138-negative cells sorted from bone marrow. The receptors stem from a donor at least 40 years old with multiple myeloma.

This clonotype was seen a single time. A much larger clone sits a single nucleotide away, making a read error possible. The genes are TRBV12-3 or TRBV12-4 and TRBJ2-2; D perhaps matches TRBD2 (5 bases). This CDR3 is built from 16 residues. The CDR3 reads CASGLGVSRNTGELFF. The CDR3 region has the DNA TGTGCTAGTGGTTTGGGAGTCTCGCGAAACACCGGGGAGCTGTTTTTT.

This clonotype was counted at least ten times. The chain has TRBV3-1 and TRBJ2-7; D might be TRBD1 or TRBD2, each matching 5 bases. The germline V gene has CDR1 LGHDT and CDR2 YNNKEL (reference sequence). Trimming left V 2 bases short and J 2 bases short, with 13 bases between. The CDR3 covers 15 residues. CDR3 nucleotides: TGTGCCAGCAGCCAATCCCCGGGACCAACCTACGAGCAGTACTTC. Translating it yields CASSQSPGPTYEQYF.

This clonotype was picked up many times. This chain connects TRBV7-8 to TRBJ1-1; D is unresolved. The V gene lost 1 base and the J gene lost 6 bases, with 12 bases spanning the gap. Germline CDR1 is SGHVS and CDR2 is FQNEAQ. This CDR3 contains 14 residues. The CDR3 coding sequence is TGTGCCAGCAGCTTAGATGTATCCGTGGCTGAAGCTTTCTTT. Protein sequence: CASSLDVSVAEAFF. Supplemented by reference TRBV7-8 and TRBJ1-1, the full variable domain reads GAGVSQSPRYKVAKRGQDVALRCDPISGHVSLFWYQQALGQGPEFLTYFQNEAQLDKSGLPSDRFFAERPEGSVSTLKIQRTQQEDSAVYLCASSLDVSVAEAFFGQGTRLTVV.

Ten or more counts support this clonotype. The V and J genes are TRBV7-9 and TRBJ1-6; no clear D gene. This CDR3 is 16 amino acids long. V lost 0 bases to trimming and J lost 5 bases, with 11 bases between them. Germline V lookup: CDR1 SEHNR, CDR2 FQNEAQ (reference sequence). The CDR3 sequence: CASSLAQAGDNSPLHF. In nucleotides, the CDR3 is TGTGCCAGCAGCTTAGCCCAAGCCGGAGATAATTCACCCCTCCACTTT.

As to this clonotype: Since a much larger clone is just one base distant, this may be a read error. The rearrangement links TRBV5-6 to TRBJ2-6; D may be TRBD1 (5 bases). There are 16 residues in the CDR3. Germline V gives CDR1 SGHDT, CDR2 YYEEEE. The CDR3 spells CASSFGSGPGANALTF. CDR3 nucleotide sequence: TGTGCCAGCAGTTTTGGATCGGGCCCTGGGGCCAACGCCCTGACTTTC.

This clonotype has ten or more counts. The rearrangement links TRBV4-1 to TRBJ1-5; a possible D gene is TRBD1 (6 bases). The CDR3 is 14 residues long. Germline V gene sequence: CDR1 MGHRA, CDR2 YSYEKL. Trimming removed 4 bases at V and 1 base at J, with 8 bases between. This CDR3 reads CASSRRGSNQPQHF. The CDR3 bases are TGCGCCAGCAGCCGCAGGGGCAGCAATCAGCCCCAGCATTTT.

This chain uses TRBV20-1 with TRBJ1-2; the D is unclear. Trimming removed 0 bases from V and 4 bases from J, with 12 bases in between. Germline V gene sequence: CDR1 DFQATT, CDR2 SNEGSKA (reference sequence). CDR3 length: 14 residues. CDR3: CSARDLGLPYGYTF. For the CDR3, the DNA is TGCAGTGCTAGAGATCTAGGACTGCCCTATGGCTACACCTTC.

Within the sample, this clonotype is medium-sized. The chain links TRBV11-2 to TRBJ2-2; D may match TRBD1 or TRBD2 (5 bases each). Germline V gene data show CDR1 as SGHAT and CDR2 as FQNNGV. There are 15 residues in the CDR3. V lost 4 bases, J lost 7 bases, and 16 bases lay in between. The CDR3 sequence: CASSSRTGAIGELFF. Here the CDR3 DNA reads TGTGCCAGCAGCTCCAGAACCGGGGCGATCGGGGAGCTGTTTTTT.

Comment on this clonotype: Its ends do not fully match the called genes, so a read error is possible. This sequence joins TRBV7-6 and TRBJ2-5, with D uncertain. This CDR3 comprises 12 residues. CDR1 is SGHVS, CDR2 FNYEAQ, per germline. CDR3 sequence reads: CASSFWKETQYF. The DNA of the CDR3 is TGTGCTAGCAGCTTTTGGAAAGAGACCCAGTACTTC.

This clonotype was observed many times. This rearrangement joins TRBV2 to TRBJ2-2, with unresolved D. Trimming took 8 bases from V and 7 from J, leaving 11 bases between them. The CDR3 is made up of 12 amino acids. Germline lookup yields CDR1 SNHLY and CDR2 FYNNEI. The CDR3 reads CASDFYSGELFF. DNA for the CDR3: TGTGCCAGCGATTTCTACAGCGGGGAGCTGTTTTTT.

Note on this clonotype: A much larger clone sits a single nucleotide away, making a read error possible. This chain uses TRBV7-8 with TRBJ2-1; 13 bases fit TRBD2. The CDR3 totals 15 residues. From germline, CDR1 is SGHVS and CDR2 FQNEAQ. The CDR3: CSSSSGLAGDVEQFF. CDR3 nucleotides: TGTTCCAGCAGCTCAGGACTAGCGGGAGATGTTGAGCAGTTCTTC.

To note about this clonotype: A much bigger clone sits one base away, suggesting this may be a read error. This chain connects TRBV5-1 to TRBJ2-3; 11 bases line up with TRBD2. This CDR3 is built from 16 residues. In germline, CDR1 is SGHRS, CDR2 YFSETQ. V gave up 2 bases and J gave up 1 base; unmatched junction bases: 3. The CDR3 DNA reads TGCGCCAGCAGCTTCGCTAGCGGGGGGCGCACAGATACGCAGTATTTT. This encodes CASSFASGGRTDTQYF.

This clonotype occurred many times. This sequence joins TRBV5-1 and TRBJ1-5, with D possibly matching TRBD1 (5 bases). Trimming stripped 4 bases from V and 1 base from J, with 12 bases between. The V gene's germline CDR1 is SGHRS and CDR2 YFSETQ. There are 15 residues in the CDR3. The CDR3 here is CASSLVAGSNQPQHF. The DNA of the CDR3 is TGCGCCAGCAGCCTGGTAGCAGGGAGCAATCAGCCCCAGCATTTT.

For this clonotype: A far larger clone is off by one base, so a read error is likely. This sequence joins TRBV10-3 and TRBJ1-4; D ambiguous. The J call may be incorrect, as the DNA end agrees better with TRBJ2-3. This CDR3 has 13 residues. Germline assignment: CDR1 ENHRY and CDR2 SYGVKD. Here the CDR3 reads CAITRALPGPQYF. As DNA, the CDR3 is TGTGCCATCACCCGGGCCCTCCCGGGTCCGCAGTATTTT.

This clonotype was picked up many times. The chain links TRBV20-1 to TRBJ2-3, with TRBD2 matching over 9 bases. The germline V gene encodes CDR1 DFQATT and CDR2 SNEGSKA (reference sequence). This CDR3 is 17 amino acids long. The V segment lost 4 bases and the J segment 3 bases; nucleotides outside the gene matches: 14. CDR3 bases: TGCAGTGCTAAGCTTGATTTGCGCGGGGGGGCGACAGATACGCAGTATTTT. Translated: CSAKLDLRGGATDTQYF.

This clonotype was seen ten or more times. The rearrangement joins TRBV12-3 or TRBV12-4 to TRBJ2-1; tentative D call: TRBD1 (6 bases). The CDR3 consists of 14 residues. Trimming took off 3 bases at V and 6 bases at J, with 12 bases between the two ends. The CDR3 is CASSFQGIRNEQFF. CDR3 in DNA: TGTGCCAGCAGTTTCCAGGGGATACGCAATGAGCAGTTCTTC.

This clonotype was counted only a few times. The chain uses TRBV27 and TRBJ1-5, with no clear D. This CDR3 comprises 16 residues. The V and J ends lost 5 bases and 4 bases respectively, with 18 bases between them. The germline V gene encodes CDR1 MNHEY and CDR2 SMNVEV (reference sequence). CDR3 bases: TGTGCCAGCAGTCCCATTACAACCGGGAGGAATCAGCCCCAGCATTTT. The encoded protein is CASSPITTGRNQPQHF.

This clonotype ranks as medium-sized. The CDR3 sequence: CASSSKAQGFDEQFF. The CDR3 nucleotides are TGCGCCAGCAGCTCGAAAGCACAGGGTTTCGATGAGCAGTTCTTC. The rearrangement joins TRBV5-1 to TRBJ2-1, with D possibly being TRBD1 (6 bases). CDR3 size: 15 residues. CDR1 and CDR2 from the germline V gene are SGHRS and YFSETQ. V was clipped by 3 bases and J by 8 bases, with 18 bases between them. The variable domain in full, with the rest retrieved from reference TRBV5-1 and TRBJ2-1, is KAGVTQTPRYLIKTRGQQVTLSCSPISGHRSVSWYQQTPGQGLQFLFEYFSETQRNKGNFPGRFSGRQFSNSRSEMNVSTLELGDSALYLCASSSKAQGFDEQFFGPGTRLTVL.

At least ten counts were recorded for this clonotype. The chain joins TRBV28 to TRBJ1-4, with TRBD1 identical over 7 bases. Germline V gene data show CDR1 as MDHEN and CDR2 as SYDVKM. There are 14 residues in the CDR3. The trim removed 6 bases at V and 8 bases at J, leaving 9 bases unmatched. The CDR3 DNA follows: TGTGCCAGCAGGCCTCACACGGGACAGGAAAAACTGTTTTTT. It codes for CASRPHTGQEKLFF.

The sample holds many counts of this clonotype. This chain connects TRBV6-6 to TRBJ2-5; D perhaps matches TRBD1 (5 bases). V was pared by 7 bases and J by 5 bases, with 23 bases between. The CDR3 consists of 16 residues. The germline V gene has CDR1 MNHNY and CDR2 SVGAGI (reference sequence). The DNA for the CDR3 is TGTGCCAGCACCCCTAGAGACCAGGGTTATTCGGAGACCCAGTACTTC. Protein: CASTPRDQGYSETQYF.

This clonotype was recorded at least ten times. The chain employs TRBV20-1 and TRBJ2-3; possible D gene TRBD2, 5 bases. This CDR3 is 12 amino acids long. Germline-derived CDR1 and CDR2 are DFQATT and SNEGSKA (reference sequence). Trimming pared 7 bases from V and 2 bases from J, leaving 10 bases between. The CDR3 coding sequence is TGCAGTGAAGCTAGCCCCACAGATACGCAGTATTTT. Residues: CSEASPTDTQYF.

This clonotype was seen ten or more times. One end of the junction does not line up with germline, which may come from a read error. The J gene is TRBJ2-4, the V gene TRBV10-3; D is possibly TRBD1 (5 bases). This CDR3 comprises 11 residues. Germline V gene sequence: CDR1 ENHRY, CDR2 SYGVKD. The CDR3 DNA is TGTGCCATCAGTGGGGGCCTCATGCCAATCTTC. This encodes CAISGGLMPIF.

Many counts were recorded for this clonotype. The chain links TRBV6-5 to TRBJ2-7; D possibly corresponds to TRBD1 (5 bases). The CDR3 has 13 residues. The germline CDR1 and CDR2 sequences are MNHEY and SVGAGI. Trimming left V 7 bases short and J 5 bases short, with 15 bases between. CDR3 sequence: CASKVSGSDEQYF. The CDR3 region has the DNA TGTGCCAGCAAAGTCTCAGGGTCGGACGAGCAGTACTTC.

DNA of the CDR3: TGTGCCAGCAGGTGGGGAATTGGAGGGTTGGGCTACGAGCAGTACTTC. This gives the protein CASRWGIGGLGYEQYF. V usage is TRBV2 and J usage is TRBJ2-7; perhaps TRBD2 as D (6 bases). V dropped 6 bases and J dropped 3 bases, with 21 bases sitting between them. The CDR3 length is 16 residues. The V gene's germline CDR1 is SNHLY and CDR2 FYNNEI.

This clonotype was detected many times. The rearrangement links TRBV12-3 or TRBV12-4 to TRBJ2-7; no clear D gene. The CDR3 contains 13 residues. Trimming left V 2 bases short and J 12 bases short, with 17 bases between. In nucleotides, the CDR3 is TGTGCCAGCAGTTTACTCGGGCGGCCGCGTCTGTACTTC. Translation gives CASSLLGRPRLYF.

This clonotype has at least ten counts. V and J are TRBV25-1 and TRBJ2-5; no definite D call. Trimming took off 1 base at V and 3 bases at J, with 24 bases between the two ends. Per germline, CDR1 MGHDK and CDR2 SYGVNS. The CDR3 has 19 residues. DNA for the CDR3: TGTGCCAGCAGTGAATTCGAAAGTCCGAGAGACCCAACTAAAGAGACCCAGTACTTC. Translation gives CASSEFESPRDPTKETQYF.

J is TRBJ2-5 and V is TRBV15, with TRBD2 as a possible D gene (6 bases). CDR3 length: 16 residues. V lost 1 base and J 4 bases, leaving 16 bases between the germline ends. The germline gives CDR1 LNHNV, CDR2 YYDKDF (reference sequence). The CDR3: CATSRGSRGARETQYF. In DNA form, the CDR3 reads TGTGCCACCAGCAGAGGATCACGCGGGGCGCGAGAGACCCAGTACTTC.